The clone carrying this T cell receptor (beta chain) was seen only a few times. TCRdb processed the PCR reads anew with MiXCR; each CDR3 protein has one entry. The data contain under 800,000 distinct CDR3 sequences, roughly 25% of them singletons. This sample stems from a study of molecular identifiers for immune sequencing clone quantification. Background on the study: Five portions were made in replicates from RNA of roughly 20,000 or 100,000 naive CD8 cells, and four underwent sequencing.

Sorted naive CD8 T cells, roughly 19,000 to 1,100,000, were sequenced from 10%, 30% or 50% RNA. A CD8+CD4-CCR7+CD45RA+ phenotype served as the sorting definition for naive CD8 T cells. This CDR3 contains 15 residues. V was pared by 5 bases and J by 7 bases, with 17 bases between. Germline-derived CDR1 and CDR2 are SEHNR and FQNEAQ (reference sequence). The chain is built from TRBV7-9 and TRBJ1-4, with a weak D call TRBD1 (6 bases). Material: naive CD8+ T cells from blood, with Jurkat cell RNA spiked in. Subset noted: FACS-sorted CD8+CD4-CCR7+CD45RA+ naive T cells. This clonotype was sampled from a human donor in good health. Some libraries in this study had Jurkat cell RNA spiked in. CDR3 DNA sequence: TGTGCCAGCAGCCCACACCCAGGGGTCTTTGAAAAACTGTTTTTT. Translation: CASSPHPGVFEKLFF.